The entry that follows covers one TCR beta chain sequence. Its antigen is unidentified. The conserved phenylalanine or tryptophan is not found at the CDR3 terminus, so this likely reflects a read error. Because the CDR3's place on the DNA is in doubt, the DNA is left out and the CDR3 is given as listed by TCRdb. The length of the CDR3 is 14 amino acids, counting both ends. Germline V gene data show CDR1 as MDHEN and CDR2 as SYDVKM. These data belong to a study of tumor-infiltrating lymphocytes in primary liver carcinoma. The wider study: Tumors were staged T1-T3 N0M0 and measured 4.2 to 10 cm across. Every sample contained roughly 3.5 to 7.13 million productive TCRbeta reads, and these numbers were similar from one tissue type to another. Study results and limitations: The top-250-clone fraction was significantly higher in tumors than in blood (p = 0.039). Tumor-adjacent and tumor-blood pairs shared less of their repertoires than tumor region pairs shared.

Without any cell sorting, about 19-30 mg of bulk tissue yielded co-extracted RNA and DNA. Making TCR beta cDNA involved 400 to 600 ng total RNA and a constant-region primer. Slightly modified ARM-PCR, run as three nested multiplex PCR rounds, produced the TCR beta libraries. The study ran its first two PCR rounds for approximately 10 cycles each, using TRBV1-TRBV30 forward primers and a C-beta reverse primer. MiXCR, applied by TCRdb to the multiplex PCR reads, yields one record per CDR3 protein. In the table there are 40,000 or so distinct CDR3 sequences, roughly 75% of which are singletons. The rearrangement links TRBV28 to TRBJ1-5. The TCR sequence derives from a man aged 35-49 years with primary liver carcinoma and hepatitis B virus infection. The sequenced material came from tumor-adjacent normal liver tissue. The CDR3 region is CASSLQVSNQPQHS.